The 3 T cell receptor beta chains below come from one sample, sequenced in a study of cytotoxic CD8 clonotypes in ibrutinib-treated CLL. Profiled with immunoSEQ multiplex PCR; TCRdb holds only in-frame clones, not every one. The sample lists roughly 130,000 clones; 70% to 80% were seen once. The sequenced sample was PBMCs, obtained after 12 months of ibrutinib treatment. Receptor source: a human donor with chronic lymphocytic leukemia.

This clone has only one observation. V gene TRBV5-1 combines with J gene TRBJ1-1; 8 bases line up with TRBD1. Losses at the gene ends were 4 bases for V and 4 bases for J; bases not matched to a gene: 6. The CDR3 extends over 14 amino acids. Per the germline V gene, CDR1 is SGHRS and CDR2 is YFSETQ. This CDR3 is CASSIQTGGTEAFF. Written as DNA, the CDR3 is TGCGCCAGCAGCATTCAAACAGGGGGCACTGAAGCTTTCTTT.

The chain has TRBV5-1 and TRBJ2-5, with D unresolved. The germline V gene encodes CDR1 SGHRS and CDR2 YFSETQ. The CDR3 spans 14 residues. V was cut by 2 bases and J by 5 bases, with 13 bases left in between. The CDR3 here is CASSFSVAKETQYF. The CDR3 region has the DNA TGCGCCAGCAGCTTTTCGGTTGCAAAGGAGACCCAGTACTTC.

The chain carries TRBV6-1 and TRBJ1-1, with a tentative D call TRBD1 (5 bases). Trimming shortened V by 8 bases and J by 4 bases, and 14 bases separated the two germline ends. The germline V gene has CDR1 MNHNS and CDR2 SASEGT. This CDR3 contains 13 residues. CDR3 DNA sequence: TGTGCCAGCGTTAACGTGGGGACCACTGAAGCTTTCTTT. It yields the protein CASVNVGTTEAFF.